Given below is one T cell receptor (beta chain) in context. The target antigen is unknown. The sample originates from a study of blood T cells in healthy people across ages. Study findings and constraints: It was the long-lived donors that had more naive CD4+ cells and higher diversity than aged donors.

A second PCR, run for about 7 to 12 cycles, used a sample-barcoded 5' primer plus a J-beta primer mix. TCRdb reprocessed the 5' RACE reads via MiXCR and lists one record per CDR3 protein. The sample has about 970,000 distinct CDR3 sequences; roughly half are singletons. The CDR3 spans 15 residues. Looked up from germline, CDR1 is SGHTA and CDR2 is FQGNSA. The ends were cut back, 6 bases at V and 2 bases at J, with 15 bases in the middle. This receptor was obtained from a woman aged 55 to 70 in good health. V is TRBV7-2 and J is TRBJ2-3; unclear D gene. Material for sequencing was blood. This CDR3 reads CASRAAGFLTDTQYF. The CDR3 coding sequence is TGTGCCAGCAGGGCGGCTGGGTTTCTCACAGATACGCAGTATTTT. Combining the CDR3 with reference TRBV7-2 and TRBJ2-3 gives the whole variable domain GAGVSQSPSNKVTEKGKDVELRCDPISGHTALYWYRQSLGQGLEFLIYFQGNSAPDKSGLPSDRFSAERTGGSVSTLTIQRTQQEDSAVYLCASRAAGFLTDTQYFGPGTRLTVL.